This TCR beta chain appears in the sequencing data of a study of T-cell memory formation after mild COVID-19 (dated by TCRdb to the early 2020s). In the study overall: TCR sequence clusters from the two donors were found to be largely donor specific. Two young, previously healthy adult volunteers made up the cohort, one male and one female. In a couple of donors, T-cell clones that expanded and contracted after mild COVID-19 were tracked by sequencing TCRalpha and TCRbeta repertoires over time. On the study overall, not on this receptor specifically: SARS-CoV-2 specificity of the second-wave clones peaking on day 37 was not confirmed. Some responding clones were found in pre-infection memory, which suggests that pre-existing cross-reactive memory T cells took part in the SARS-CoV-2 response. Only a couple of mild cases were covered in the study, and larger cohorts including severe cases with pre-infection samples were considered necessary. Contracting CD4+ clones were located mainly in the CM and EM memory subsets, whereas CD8+ clones were found to be enriched in EMRA. Clones contracting from day 15 to 85 had balanced CD4/CD8 phenotypes, while a second wave expanding from day 15 to 37 was biased towards CD4+.

There are many counts of this clonotype. Its antigen target is currently unknown. Per-base quality was not reported, and no clone a single base away is much larger than it. Trimmed from V: 5 bases; trimmed from J: 0 bases; junction bases lacking a gene match: 3. Via the germline V gene, CDR1 is SGHVS and CDR2 FNYEAQ. The CDR3 sequence holds 15 residues, the cysteine and phenylalanine included. The CDR3 DNA has 45 bases and is translated from base 1. Sequenced using an Illumina NovaSeq 6000. TCRalpha and TCRbeta cDNA libraries were constructed by 5'RACE with constant-segment primers, with sample barcodes and unique molecular identifiers being introduced. RNA was extracted from every sample with Trizol reagent. Library amplification was performed in two PCR steps, and a second sample barcode and Illumina TruSeq adapters were introduced in the second step. Libraries were sequenced on an Illumina NovaSeq with 2 x 150 bp paired-end reads. The study's processing was this. Reads were demultiplexed and collapsed into UMI-guided consensus sequences with migec v1.2.7. Using mixcr v2.1.11, UMI consensuses were aligned to TRA and TRB V and J templates and then assembled into clonotypes. A clonotype was counted as expanded or contracted only when both edgeR and NoisET called the clonotype significant, with the noise models trained on biological replicates. edgeR calls used a false discovery rate-adjusted p below 0.01 and a log2 fold-change threshold of 1. As an exploratory analysis of dynamics, max-normalized trajectories of the 1000 most abundant clonotypes were examined with PCA combined with hierarchical clustering. Separately sequenced CD4+ and CD8+ repertoires were used to assign the CD4 or CD8 phenotype of responding clones. TCRdb reran the public reads through fastp at Q25 and MiXCR, keeping productive beta chains. Identical CDR3 protein sequences are pooled into one entry, listed with their most common genes and DNA. TCRdb assigned the V and J calls; the authors' analysis was not used. The sample records about 49,000 distinct CDR3 sequences, over 6.5% of which are singletons. More than 1.3% of the sample is held by the ten biggest clonotypes.

PBMCs were isolated by Ficoll-Paque density gradient centrifugation. The TCR comes from a man younger than 35 who had mild COVID-19 (a few samples of this study predate the infection). The sample titles of this study are shuffled in the database, so cell type and time point are left out; the donor was told from shared clones. The chain couples TRBV7-6 to TRBJ2-2; 7 nucleotides in the junction match TRBD1. The sample taken for sequencing was PBMCs or a T cell subset sorted from them (not recorded which). The sequenced DNA: TGTGCCAGCAGCCAAGGGGGCTCGAACACCGGGGAGCTGTTTTTT. Its translation is CASSQGGSNTGELFF.